These T cell receptor beta chains were read from a single sample in a study of beta chain features in type 1 diabetes. The method was immunoSEQ multiplex PCR; TCRdb's version includes in-frame clones alone and lacks a portion of them. In the table there are 600,000 to 700,000 clones, about an eighth of which are singletons. Sequenced input: naive CD4+ T cells from blood. The receptors were sampled from a man aged 25-40 years with type 1 diabetes. CDR3s include the opening cysteine and the closing phenylalanine or tryptophan. A D gene is named only where the DNA matches it firmly. The size of a clone is reported for some rows only, either as once, few or many, or as a class for expanded clones.

TRBJ2-5	TRBV30	.	.	CAWSVGGPISQYF	TGTGCCTGGAGTGTAGGCGGGCCAATATCTCAGTACTTC
TRBJ1-5	TRBV7-8	.	.	CASSFEGGRQPQHF	TGTGCCAGCAGCTTTGAGGGAGGGCGTCAGCCCCAGCATTTT
TRBJ2-5	TRBV13	.	TRBD1	CASSPRQGVLGETQYF	TGTGCCAGCAGCCCTAGACAGGGGGTTCTCGGAGAGACCCAGTACTTC
TRBJ1-5	TRBV18	few	.	CASSPQDSNQPQHF	TGTGCCAGCTCACCTCAAGACAGCAATCAGCCCCAGCATTTT
TRBJ1-1	TRBV7-2	.	.	CASSLVDRHNTEAFF	TGTGCCAGCAGCTTAGTAGACAGACATAACACTGAAGCTTTCTTT
TRBJ2-6	TRBV27	few	.	CASSLSAGANVLTF	TGTGCCAGCAGTTTATCTGCTGGGGCCAACGTCCTGACTTTC
TRBJ1-1	TRBV7-3	.	.	CASSLMGLNTEAFF	TGTGCCAGCAGCTTAATGGGGTTGAACACTGAAGCTTTCTTT
TRBJ2-5	TRBV9	few	TRBD1	CASSVDRGSAPETQYF	TGTGCCAGCAGCGTAGACAGGGGGTCCGCCCCAGAGACCCAGTACTTC
TRBJ2-2	TRBV10-3	.	.	CAISTEFGGELFF	TGTGCCATCAGTACAGAATTTGGCGGGGAGCTGTTTTTT
TRBJ1-3	TRBV2	few	.	CASSPPIYF	TGTGCCAGCTCGCCCCCCATATATTTT
TRBJ2-5	TRBV7-2	few	TRBD2	CASSLAASGARETQYF	TGTGCCAGCAGCTTAGCTGCGAGCGGGGCAAGAGAGACCCAGTACTTC
TRBJ1-6	TRBV30	few	TRBD1	CAWNEDRGGSPLHF	TGTGCCTGGAATGAAGACAGGGGAGGTTCACCCCTCCACTTT
TRBJ2-7	TRBV14	.	.	CASSQAFGLAGTYYEQYF	TGTGCCAGCAGCCAAGCCTTCGGTCTGGCGGGGACTTACTACGAGCAGTACTTC
TRBJ2-1	TRBV14	.	.	CASSQDDRREQFF	TGTGCCAGCAGCCAAGACGACAGGCGGGAGCAGTTCTTC
TRBJ2-3	TRBV5-4	.	.	CASSQDTDTQYF	TGTGCCAGCAGCCAAGACACAGATACGCAGTATTTT
TRBJ1-6	TRBV5-6	few	.	CASRGVRGPAGSPLHF	TGTGCCAGCAGGGGGGTTCGTGGCCCGGCGGGTTCACCCCTCCACTTT
TRBJ2-3	TRBV30	.	TRBD2	CAWSLILSGGADTQYF	TGTGCCTGGAGTCTTATACTTAGCGGGGGGGCGGATACGCAGTATTTT
TRBJ1-5	TRBV6-5	few	.	CASSLRRGNQPQHF	TGTGCCAGCAGTTTACGAAGGGGCAATCAGCCCCAGCATTTT
TRBJ1-1	TRBV20-1	.	TRBD1	CSGGTGFEAFF	TGCAGTGGGGGGACAGGGTTTGAAGCTTTCTTT
TRBJ1-4	TRBV28	.	.	CASRQELQGLFF	TGTGCCAGCAGACAGGAACTCCAGGGACTGTTTTTT
TRBJ1-1	TRBV9	.	.	CASSAGQLNTEAFF	TGTGCCAGCAGCGCCGGACAGCTTAACACTGAAGCTTTCTTT
TRBJ2-2	TRBV7-9	few	.	CASSALAGAGTGELFF	TGTGCCAGCAGCGCCCTGGCGGGGGCGGGAACCGGGGAGCTGTTTTTT
TRBJ2-6	TRBV7-6	few	.	CASSFPYSSGANVLTF	TGTGCCAGCAGCTTCCCTTACAGCTCTGGGGCCAACGTCCTGACTTTC
TRBJ1-6	TRBV11-3	few	.	CASSLSHGNNSPLHF	TGTGCCAGCAGCTTGTCTCATGGGAATAATTCACCCCTCCACTTT
TRBJ2-7	TRBV10-3	.	.	CAITQQIAYEQYF	TGTGCCATCACCCAACAGATAGCCTACGAGCAGTACTTC
TRBJ1-1	TRBV10-3	few	TRBD1	CAITSGTAEAFF	TGTGCCATCACCTCCGGGACAGCCGAAGCTTTCTTT
TRBJ2-2	TRBV28	.	TRBD2	CASSLAAAGANTGELFF	TGTGCCAGCAGTCTGGCAGCAGCGGGGGCGAACACCGGGGAGCTGTTTTTT
TRBJ1-6	TRBV27	.	.	CASSLEYSSYNSPLHF	TGTGCCAGCAGTTTAGAGTACAGCTCCTATAATTCACCCCTCCACTTT
TRBJ2-2	TRBV30	.	TRBD2	CAWSVGGGGTGELFF	TGTGCCTGGAGTGTAGGCGGGGGAGGCACCGGGGAGCTGTTTTTT
TRBJ2-3	TRBV9	few	TRBD2	CASSPPTGGAADTQYF	TGTGCCAGCAGCCCCCCTACCGGGGGGGCAGCAGATACGCAGTATTTT
TRBJ2-1	TRBV18	.	.	CASSPYSESSYNEQFF	TGTGCCAGCTCACCATATTCCGAGAGCTCCTACAATGAGCAGTTCTTC
TRBJ1-2	TRBV6-5	.	.	CASRGTSNYGYTF	TGTGCCAGCAGAGGAACCTCTAACTATGGCTACACCTTC
TRBJ2-1	TRBV30	few	TRBD1	CAWSADRGLYSYNEQFF	TGTGCCTGGAGTGCGGACAGGGGCCTATACTCCTACAATGAGCAGTTCTTC
TRBJ1-1	TRBV10-3	few	.	CAISESRGAWAEAFF	TGTGCCATCAGTGAGTCACGCGGGGCTTGGGCTGAAGCTTTCTTT
TRBJ1-3	TRBV4-3	.	.	CASSLSLGRGTGNTIYF	TGCGCCAGCAGCCTCTCTTTGGGCAGGGGAACTGGAAACACCATATATTTT
TRBJ2-3	TRBV4-1	.	.	CASSPRGADTQYF	TGCGCCAGCAGCCCCAGAGGGGCAGATACGCAGTATTTT
TRBJ2-7	TRBV29-1	.	.	CSVSYASGYEQYF	TGCAGCGTTAGTTATGCAAGTGGCTACGAGCAGTACTTC
TRBJ1-4	TRBV4-2	.	TRBD1	CASSQADRGSEKLFF	TGTGCCAGCAGCCAAGCCGACAGGGGAAGTGAAAAACTGTTTTTT
TRBJ1-6	TRBV5-6	few	.	CASSWTGNSPLHF	TGTGCCAGCAGCTGGACGGGTAATTCACCCCTCCACTTT
TRBJ2-5	TRBV14	.	.	CASSRGPQETQYF	TGTGCCAGCAGCCGTGGACCACAAGAGACCCAGTACTTC
TRBJ2-7	TRBV5-1	few	.	CASSLGPGAAYEQYF	TGCGCCAGCAGCTTGGGTCCGGGGGCGGCTTACGAGCAGTACTTC
TRBJ1-1	TRBV19	.	TRBD1	CASTLQGIEAFF	TGTGCCAGTACCCTACAGGGGATTGAAGCTTTCTTT
TRBJ1-1	TRBV7-2	few	.	CASKRGSDSRAFF	TGTGCCAGCAAGAGAGGATCTGATTCGCGAGCTTTCTTT